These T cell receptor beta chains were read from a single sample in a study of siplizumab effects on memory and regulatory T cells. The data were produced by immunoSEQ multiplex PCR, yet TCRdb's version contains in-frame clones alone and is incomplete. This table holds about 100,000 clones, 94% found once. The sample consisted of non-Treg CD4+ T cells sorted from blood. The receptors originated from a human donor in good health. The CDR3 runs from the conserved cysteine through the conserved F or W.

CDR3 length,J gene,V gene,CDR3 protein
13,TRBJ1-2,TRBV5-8,CASSLDINYGYTF
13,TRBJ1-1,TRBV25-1,CASRGQVNTEAFF
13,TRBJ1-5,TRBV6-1,CASDRGSNQPQHF
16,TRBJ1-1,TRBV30,CAWSAIGDRSITEAFF
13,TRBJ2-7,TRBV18,CASSPELSDEQYF
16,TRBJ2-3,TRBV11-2,CASSLVVSARTDTQYF
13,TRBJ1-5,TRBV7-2,CASSLEGFQPQHF
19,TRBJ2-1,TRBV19,CASTSKGSGSRGAYNEQFF
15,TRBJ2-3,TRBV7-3,CASSQLGGSSDTQYF
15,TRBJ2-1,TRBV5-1,CASSQTSGGINEQFF
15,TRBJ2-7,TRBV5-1,CASSSGDARSYEQYF
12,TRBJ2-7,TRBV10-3,CAISQDTYEQYF
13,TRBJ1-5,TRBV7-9,CASSLGPNQPQHF
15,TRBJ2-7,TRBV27,CASSAPGQGRGEQYF
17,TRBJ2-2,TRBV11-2,CASSIDRAPTQAGELFF
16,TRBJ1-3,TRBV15,CATSRRQTSGGNTIYF
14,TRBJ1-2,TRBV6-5,CASSYSQGADGYTF
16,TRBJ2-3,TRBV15,CATSREGAGVPDTQYF
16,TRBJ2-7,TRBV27,CASSLRIGTGDYEQYF
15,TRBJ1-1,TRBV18,CASSPSSGYRFEAFF
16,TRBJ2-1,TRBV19,CASRLGLAASYNEQFF
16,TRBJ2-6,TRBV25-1,CASSDGRRSGANVLTF
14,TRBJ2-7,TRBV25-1,CASSDPKVGYEQYF
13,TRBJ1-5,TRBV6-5,CASRDRGNQPQHF
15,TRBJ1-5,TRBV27,CATRMTGIGNQPQHF
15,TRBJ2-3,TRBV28,CASSLGWQGKDTQYF
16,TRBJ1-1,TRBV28,CASSFRARGRGTEAFF
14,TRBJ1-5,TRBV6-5,CASSYSTDYQPQHF
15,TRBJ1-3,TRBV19,CASTRGHHSGNTIYF
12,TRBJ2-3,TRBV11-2,CASSLGGDTQYF
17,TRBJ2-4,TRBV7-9,CASSPGQGGRAKNIQYF
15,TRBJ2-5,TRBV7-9,CASSGGTSGRQTQYF
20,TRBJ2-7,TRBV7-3,CASNNGQGSPSLPSSYEQYF
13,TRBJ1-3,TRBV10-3,CATRESSGNTIYF
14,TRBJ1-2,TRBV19,CASQDRVLPYGYTF
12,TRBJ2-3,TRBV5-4,CASSLSTDTQYF
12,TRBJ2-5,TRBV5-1,CASSFSQETQYF
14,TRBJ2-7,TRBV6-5,CASSFDRIPYEQYF